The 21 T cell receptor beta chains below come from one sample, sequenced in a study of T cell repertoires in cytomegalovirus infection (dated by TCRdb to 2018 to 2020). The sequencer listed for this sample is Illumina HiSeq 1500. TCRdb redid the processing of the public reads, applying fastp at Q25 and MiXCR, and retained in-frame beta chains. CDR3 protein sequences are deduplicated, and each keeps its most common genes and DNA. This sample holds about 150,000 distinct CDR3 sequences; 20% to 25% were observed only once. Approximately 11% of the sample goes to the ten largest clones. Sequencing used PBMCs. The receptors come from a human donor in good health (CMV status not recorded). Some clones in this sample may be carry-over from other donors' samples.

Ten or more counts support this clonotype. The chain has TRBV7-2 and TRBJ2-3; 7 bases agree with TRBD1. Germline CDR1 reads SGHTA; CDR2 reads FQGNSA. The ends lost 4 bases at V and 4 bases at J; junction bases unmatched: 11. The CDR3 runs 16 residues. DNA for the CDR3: TGTGCCAGCAGCTCCCATGGTACAGGGGTCGCAGATACGCAGTATTTT. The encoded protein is CASSSHGTGVADTQYF.

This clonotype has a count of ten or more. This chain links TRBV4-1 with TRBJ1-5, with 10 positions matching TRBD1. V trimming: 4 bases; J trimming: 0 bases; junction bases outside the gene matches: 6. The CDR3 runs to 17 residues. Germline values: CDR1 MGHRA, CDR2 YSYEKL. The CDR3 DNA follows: TGCGCCAGCAGCCCCGGGACAGGGGAAGATAGCAATCAGCCCCAGCATTTT. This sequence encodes CASSPGTGEDSNQPQHF.

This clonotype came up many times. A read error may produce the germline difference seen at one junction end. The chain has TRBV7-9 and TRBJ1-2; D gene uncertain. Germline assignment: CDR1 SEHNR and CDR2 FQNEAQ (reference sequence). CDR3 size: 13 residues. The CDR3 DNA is TGTGCCAGCAGCCTAGCGACCTCCTATGGCTACACCTTC. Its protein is CASSLATSYGYTF. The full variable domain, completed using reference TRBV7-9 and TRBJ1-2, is DTGVSQNPRHKITKRGQNVTFRCDPISEHNRLYWYRQTLGQGPEFLTYFQNEAQLEKSRLLSDRFSAERPKGSFSTLEIQRTEQGDSAMYLCASSLATSYGYTFGSGTRLTVV.

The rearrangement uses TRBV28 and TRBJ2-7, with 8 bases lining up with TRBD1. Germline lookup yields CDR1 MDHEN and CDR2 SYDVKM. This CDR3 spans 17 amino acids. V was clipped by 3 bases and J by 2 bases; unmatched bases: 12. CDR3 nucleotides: TGTGCCAGCAGTTTCGGGTCCGGGACAGGCCTGACCTACGAGCAGTACTTC. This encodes CASSFGSGTGLTYEQYF.

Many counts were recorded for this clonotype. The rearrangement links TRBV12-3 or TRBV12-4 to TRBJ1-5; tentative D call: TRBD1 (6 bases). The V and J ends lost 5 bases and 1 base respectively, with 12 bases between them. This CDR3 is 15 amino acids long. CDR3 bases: TGTGCCAGCAGTGTGGACAGCTTGAGCAATCAGCCCCAGCATTTT. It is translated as CASSVDSLSNQPQHF.

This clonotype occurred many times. DNA for the CDR3: TGTGCCAGCAGCTTAGTTAGCGGGGAAGAGACCCAGTACTTC. This encodes CASSLVSGEETQYF. The V gene is TRBV13, the J gene TRBJ2-5; 8 nucleotides match TRBD2. This CDR3 is built from 14 residues. V was pared by 1 base and J by 3 bases, with 1 base of the junction left unmatched. CDR1 is PRHDT, CDR2 FYEKMQ, per germline (reference sequence).

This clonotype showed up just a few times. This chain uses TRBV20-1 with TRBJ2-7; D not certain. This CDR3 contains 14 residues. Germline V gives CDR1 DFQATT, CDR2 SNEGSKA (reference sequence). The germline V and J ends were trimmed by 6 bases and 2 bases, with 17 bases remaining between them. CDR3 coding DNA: TGCAGTGCATCTTCCAGAAGGGTTACCTACGAGCAGTACTTC. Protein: CSASSRRVTYEQYF.

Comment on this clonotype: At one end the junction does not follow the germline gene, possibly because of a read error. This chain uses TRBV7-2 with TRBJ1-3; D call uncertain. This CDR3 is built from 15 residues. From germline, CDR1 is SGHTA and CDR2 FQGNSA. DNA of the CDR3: TGTGCCAGCAGCTTAGAGGCGAACTCTGAAAACACCATACATTTT. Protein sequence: CASSLEANSENTIHF. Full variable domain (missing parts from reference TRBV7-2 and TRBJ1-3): GAGVSQSPSNKVTEKGKDVELRCDPISGHTALYWYRQSLGQGLEFLIYFQGNSAPDKSGLPSDRFSAERTGGSVSTLTIQRTQQEDSAVYLCASSLEANSENTIHFGEGSWLTVV.

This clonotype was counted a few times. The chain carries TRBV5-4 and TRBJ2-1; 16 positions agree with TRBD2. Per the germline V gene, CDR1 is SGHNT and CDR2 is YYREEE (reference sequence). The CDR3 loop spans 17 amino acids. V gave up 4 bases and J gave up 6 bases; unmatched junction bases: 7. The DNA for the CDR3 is TGTGCCAGCAGCCTGGGACTAGCGGGAGGGCCAACCAATGAGCAGTTCTTC. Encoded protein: CASSLGLAGGPTNEQFF.

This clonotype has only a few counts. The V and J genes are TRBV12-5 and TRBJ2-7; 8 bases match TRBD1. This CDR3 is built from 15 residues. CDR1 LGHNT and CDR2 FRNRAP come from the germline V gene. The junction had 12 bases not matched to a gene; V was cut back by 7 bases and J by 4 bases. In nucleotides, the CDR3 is TGTGCTAGTGCCCCGAGCCCGGGACAGGCGTACGAGCAGTACTTC. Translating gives CASAPSPGQAYEQYF.

CDR3 DNA: TGCAGCGTTGTACAGGGTAAGGTCAATGAGCAGTTCTTC. It is translated as CSVVQGKVNEQFF. The V call is TRBV29-1, the J call TRBJ2-1; TRBD1 is a possible D gene (6 bases). The CDR3 has 13 amino acids. The germline V gene encodes CDR1 SQVTM and CDR2 ANQGSEA. Trimming cost V 4 bases and J 6 bases, with 13 bases left between them.

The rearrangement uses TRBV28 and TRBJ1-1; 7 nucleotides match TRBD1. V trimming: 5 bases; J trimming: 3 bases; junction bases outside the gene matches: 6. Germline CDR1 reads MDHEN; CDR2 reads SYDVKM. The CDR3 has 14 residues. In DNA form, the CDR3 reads TGTGCCAGCAGTCTTCGACAGGGTTACACTGAAGCTTTCTTT. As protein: CASSLRQGYTEAFF. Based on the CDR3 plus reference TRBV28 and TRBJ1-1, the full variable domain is DVKVTQSSRYLVKRTGEKVFLECVQDMDHENMFWYRQDPGLGLRLIYFSYDVKMKEKGDIPEGYSVSREKKERFSLILESASTNQTSMYLCASSLRQGYTEAFFGQGTRLTVV.

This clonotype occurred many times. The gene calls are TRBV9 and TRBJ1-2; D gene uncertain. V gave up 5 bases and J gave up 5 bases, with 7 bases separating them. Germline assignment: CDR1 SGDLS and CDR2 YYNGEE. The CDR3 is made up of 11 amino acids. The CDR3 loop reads CASRGLYGYTF. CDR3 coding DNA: TGTGCCAGCAGGGGGTTATATGGCTACACCTTC. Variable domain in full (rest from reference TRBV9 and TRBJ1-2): DSGVTQTPKHLITATGQRVTLRCSPRSGDLSVYWYQQSLDQGLQFLIQYYNGEERAKGNILERFSAQQFPDLHSELNLSSLELGDSALYFCASRGLYGYTFGSGTRLTVV.

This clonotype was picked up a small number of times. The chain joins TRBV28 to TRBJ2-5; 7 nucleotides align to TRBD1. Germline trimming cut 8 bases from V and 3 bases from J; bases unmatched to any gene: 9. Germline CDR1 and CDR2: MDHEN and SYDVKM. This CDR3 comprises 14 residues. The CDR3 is CASQTDRVKETQYF. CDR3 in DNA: TGTGCCAGCCAAACCGACAGGGTAAAAGAGACCCAGTACTTC.

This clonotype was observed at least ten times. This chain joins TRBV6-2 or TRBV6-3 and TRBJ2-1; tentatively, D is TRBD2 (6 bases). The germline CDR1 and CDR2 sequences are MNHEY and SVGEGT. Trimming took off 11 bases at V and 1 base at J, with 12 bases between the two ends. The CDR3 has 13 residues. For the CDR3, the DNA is TGTGCCGTCCGGGACTTGTCCTACAATGAGCAGTTCTTC. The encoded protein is CAVRDLSYNEQFF.

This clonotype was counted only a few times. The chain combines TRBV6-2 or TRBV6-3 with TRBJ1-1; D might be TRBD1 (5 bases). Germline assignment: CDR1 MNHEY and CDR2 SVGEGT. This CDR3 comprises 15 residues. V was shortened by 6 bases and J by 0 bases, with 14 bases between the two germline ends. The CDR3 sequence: CASSQLRVMNTEAFF. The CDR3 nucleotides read TGTGCCAGCAGCCAACTCAGGGTAATGAACACTGAAGCTTTCTTT.

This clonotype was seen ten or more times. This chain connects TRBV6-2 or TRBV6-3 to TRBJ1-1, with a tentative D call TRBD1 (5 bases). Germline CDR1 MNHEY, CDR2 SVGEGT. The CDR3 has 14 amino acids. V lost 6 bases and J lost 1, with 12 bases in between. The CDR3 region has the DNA TGTGCCAGCAGGAAGGGACTGGAGAACACTGAAGCTTTCTTT. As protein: CASRKGLENTEAFF.

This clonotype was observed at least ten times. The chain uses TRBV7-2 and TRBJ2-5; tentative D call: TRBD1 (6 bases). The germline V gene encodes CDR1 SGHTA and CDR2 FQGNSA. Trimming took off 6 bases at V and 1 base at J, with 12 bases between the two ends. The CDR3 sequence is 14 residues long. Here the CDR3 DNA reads TGTGCCAGCAGTATAGGGACAACCCAAGAGACCCAGTACTTC. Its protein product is CASSIGTTQETQYF.

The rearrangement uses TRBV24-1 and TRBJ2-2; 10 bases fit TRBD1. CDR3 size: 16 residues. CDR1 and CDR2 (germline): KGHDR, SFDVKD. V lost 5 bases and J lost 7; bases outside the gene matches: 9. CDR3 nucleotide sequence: TGTGCCACCAGTGCCCTGACAGGGGGCTATGACGGGGAGCTGTTTTTT. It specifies CATSALTGGYDGELFF.

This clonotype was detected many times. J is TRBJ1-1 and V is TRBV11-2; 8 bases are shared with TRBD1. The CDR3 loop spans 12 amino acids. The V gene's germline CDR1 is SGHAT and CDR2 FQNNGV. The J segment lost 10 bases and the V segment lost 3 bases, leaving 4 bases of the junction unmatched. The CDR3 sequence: CASSFRQGIAFF. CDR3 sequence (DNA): TGTGCCAGCAGCTTTCGACAGGGGATAGCTTTCTTT.

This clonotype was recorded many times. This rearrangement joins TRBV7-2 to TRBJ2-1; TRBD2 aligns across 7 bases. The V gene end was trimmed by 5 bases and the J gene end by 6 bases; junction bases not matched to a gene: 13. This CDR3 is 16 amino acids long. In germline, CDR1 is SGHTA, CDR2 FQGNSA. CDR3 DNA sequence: TGTGCCAGCAGCCCCCGGGGTAGCGGGCGGTCCAATGAGCAGTTCTTC. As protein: CASSPRGSGRSNEQFF.